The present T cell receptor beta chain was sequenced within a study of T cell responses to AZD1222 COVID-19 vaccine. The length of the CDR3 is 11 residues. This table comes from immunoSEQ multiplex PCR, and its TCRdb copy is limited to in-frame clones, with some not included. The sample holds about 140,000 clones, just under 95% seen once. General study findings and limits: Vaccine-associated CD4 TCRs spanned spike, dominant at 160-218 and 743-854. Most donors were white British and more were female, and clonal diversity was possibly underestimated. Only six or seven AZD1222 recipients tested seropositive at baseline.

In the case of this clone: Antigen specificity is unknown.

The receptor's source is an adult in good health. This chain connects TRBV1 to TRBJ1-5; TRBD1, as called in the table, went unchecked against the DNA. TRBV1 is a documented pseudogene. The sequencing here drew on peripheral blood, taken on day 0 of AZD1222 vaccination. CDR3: CTSSPNQPQHF. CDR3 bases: TGCACCAGCAGCCCAAATCAGCCCCAGCATTTT.